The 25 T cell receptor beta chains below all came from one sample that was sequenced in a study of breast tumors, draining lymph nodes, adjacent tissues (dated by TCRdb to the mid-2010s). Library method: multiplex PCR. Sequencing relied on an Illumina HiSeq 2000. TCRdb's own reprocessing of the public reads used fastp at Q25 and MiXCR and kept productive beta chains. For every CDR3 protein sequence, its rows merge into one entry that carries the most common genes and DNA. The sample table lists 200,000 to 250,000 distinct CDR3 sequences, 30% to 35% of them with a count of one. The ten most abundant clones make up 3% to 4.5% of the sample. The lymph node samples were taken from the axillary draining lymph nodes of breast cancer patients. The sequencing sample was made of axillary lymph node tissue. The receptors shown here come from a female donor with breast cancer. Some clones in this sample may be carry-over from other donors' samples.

The CDR3 is CASSYGGDETQYF. In nucleotides, the CDR3 is TGTGCCAGCAGTTACGGGGGTGACGAGACCCAGTACTTC. The chain recombines TRBV6-6 with TRBJ2-5; the D gene could be TRBD1 or TRBD2 (5 bases each). Between the trimmed V and J ends, which lost 2 bases and 5 bases, there was a span of 9 bases. The CDR3 runs 13 residues. CDR1 and CDR2 (germline): MNHNY, SVGAGI (reference sequence).

The CDR3 reads CASSSQGQTF. The CDR3 bases are TGTGCCAGCAGCTCCCAAGGGCAGACTTTC. The chain combines TRBV7-9 with TRBJ2-6; no clear D gene. V lost 4 bases and J 18 bases, leaving 10 bases between the germline ends. CDR1 is SEHNR and CDR2 is FQNEAQ in the germline V gene (reference sequence). This CDR3 comprises 10 residues.

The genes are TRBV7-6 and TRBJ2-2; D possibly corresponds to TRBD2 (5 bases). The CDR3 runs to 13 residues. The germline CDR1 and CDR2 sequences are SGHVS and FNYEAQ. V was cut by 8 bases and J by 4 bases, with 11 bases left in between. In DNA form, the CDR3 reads TGTGCCAGCCGCATCGAGGGCACCGGGGAGCTGTTTTTT. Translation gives CASRIEGTGELFF.

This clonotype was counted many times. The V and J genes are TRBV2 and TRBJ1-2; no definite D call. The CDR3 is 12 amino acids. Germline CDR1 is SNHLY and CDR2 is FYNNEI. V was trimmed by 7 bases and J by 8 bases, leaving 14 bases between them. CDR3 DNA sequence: TGTGCCAGCATCGTCTCCCTTCCAGGCTACACCTTC. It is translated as CASIVSLPGYTF. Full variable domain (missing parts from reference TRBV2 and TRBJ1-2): EPEVTQTPSHQVTQMGQEVILRCVPISNHLYFYWYRQILGQKVEFLVSFYNNEISEKSEIFDDQFSVERPDGSNFTLKIRSTKLEDSAMYFCASIVSLPGYTFGSGTRLTVV.

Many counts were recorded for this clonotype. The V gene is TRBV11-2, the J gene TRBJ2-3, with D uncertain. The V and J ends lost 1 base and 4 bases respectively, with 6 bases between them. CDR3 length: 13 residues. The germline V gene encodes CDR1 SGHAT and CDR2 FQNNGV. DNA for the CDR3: TGTGCCAGCAGCTTAGGTCCTTCAGATACGCAGTATTTT. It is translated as CASSLGPSDTQYF. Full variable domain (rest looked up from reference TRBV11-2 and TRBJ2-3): EAGVAQSPRYKIIEKRQSVAFWCNPISGHATLYWYQQILGQGPKLLIQFQNNGVVDDSQLPKDRFSAERLKGVDSTLKIQPAKLEDSAVYLCASSLGPSDTQYFGPGTRLTVL.

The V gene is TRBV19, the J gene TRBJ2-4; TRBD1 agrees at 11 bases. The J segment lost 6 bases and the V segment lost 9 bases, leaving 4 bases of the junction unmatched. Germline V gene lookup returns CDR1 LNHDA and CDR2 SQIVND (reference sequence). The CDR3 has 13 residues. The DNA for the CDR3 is TGTGCCAGCTCGGACAGGGGGCGAAACATTCAGTACTTC. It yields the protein CASSDRGRNIQYF.

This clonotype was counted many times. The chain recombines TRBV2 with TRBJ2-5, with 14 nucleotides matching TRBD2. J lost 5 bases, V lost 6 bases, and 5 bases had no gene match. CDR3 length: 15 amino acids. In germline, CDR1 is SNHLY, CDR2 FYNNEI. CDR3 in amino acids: CASRTSGGAMETQYF. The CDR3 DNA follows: TGTGCCAGCAGGACTAGCGGGGGGGCTATGGAGACCCAGTACTTC.

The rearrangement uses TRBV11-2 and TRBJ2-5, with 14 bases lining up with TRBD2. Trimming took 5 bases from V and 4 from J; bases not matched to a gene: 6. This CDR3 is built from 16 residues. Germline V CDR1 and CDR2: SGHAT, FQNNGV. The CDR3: CASSPMTSGGAETQYF. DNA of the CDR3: TGTGCCAGCAGCCCTATGACTAGCGGGGGGGCAGAGACCCAGTACTTC.

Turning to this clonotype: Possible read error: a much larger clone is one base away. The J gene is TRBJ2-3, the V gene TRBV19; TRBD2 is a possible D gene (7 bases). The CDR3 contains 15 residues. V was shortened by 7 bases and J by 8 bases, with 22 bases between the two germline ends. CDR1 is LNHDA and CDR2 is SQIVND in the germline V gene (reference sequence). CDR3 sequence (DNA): TGTGCCAGTAAATTTAGGGAGGGGGAAGCAGGTACGCAGTATTTT. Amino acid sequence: CASKFREGEAGTQYF.

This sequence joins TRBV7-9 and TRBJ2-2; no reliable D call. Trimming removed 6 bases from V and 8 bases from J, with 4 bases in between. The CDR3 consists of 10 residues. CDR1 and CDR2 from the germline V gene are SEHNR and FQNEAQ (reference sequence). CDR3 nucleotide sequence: TGTGCCAGCAGAATAGGGGAGCTGTTTTTT. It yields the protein CASRIGELFF.

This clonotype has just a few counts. The CDR3 here is CSATGTVNTEAFF. The CDR3, as DNA: TGCAGTGCCACCGGGACAGTTAACACTGAAGCTTTCTTT. V and J are TRBV20-1 and TRBJ1-1; 7 bases fit TRBD1. Germline assignment: CDR1 DFQATT and CDR2 SNEGSKA (reference sequence). The CDR3 runs to 13 residues. Losses at the gene ends were 6 bases for V and 2 bases for J; bases not matched to a gene: 6.

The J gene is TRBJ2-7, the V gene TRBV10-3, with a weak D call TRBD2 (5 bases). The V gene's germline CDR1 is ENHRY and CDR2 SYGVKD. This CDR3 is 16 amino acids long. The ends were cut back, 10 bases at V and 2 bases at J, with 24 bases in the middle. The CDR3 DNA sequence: TGTGCCAGCAGAGCCGAGCGGATAGCGCCTACCTACGAGCAGTACTTC. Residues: CASRAERIAPTYEQYF.

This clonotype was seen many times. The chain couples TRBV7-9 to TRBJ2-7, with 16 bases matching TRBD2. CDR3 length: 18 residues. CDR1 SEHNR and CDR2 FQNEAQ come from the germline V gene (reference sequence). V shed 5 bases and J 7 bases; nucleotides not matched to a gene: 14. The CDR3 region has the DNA TGTGCCAGCAGCACACGAGGGACTAGCGGGAGGGCCGGAGGAGAGCAGTACTTC. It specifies CASSTRGTSGRAGGEQYF.

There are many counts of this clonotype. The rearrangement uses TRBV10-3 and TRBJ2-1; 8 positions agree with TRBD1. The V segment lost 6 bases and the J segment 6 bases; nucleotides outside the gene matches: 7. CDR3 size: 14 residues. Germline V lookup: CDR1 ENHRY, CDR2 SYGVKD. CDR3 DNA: TGTGCCATCAGGGACAGGGCATTGGGCAATGAGCAGTTCTTC. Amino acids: CAIRDRALGNEQFF.

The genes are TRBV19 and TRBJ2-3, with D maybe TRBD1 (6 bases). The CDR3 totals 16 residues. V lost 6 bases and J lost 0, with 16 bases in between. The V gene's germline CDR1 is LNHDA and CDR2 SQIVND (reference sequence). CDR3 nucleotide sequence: TGTGCCAGTAGCATGAAGACAGGAGCTAGCACAGATACGCAGTATTTT. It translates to CASSMKTGASTDTQYF.

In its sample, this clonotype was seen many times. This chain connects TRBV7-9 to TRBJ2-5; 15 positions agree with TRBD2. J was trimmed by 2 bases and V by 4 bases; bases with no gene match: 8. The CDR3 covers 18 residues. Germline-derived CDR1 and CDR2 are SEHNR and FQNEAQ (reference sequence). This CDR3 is CASSYQFGLAGGQETQYF. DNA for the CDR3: TGTGCCAGCAGCTATCAGTTCGGACTAGCGGGAGGGCAAGAGACCCAGTACTTC.

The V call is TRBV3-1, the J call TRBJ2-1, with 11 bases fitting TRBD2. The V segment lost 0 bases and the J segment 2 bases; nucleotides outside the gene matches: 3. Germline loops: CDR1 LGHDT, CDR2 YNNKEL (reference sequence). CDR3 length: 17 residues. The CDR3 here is CASSQDSGRGTYNEQFF. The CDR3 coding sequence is TGTGCCAGCAGCCAAGATAGCGGGAGGGGTACCTACAATGAGCAGTTCTTC.

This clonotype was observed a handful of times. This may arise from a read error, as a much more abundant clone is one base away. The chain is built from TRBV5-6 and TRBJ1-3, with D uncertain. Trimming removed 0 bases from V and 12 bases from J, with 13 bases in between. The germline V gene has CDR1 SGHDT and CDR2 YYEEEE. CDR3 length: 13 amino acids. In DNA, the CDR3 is TGTGCCAGCAGCTTGGACCCTACCGGCCACATATATTTT. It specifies CASSLDPTGHIYF.

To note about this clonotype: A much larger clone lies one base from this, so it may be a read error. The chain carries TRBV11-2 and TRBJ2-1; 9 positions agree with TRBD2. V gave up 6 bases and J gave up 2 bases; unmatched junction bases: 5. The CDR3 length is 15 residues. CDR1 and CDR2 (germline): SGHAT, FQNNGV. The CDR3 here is CASSRSGGTYNEQFF. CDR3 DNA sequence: TGTGCCAGCAGTCGTAGCGGGGGAACCTACAATGAGCAGTTCTTC.

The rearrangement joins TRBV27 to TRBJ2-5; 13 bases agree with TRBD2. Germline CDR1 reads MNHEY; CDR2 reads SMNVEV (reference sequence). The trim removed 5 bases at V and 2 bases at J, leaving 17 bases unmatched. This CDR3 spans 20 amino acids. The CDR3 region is CASSARTSGGQNPLQETQYF. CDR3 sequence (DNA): TGTGCCAGCAGTGCCCGGACTAGCGGGGGCCAAAACCCGCTGCAAGAGACCCAGTACTTC.

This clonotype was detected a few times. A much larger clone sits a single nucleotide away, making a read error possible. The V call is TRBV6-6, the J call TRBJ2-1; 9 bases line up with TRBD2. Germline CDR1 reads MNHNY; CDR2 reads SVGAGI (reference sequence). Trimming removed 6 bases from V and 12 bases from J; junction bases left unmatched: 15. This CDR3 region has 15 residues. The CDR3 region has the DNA TGTGCCAGCAGGCGACTAGCGGCGTTGTCTAAGGGGCAGTTCTTC. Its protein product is CASRRLAALSKGQFF.

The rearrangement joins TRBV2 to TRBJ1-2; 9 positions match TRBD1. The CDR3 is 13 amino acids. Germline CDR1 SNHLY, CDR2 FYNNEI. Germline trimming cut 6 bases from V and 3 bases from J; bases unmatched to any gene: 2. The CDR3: CASRGDRDYGYTF. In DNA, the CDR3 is TGTGCCAGCAGGGGGGACAGGGACTATGGCTACACCTTC.

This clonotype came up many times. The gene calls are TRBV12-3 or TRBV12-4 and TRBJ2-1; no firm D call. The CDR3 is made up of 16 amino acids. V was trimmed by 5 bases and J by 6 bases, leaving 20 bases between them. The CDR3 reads CASSPRLIVVLNEQFF. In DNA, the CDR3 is TGTGCCAGCAGTCCCCGACTGATTGTTGTCCTCAATGAGCAGTTCTTC.

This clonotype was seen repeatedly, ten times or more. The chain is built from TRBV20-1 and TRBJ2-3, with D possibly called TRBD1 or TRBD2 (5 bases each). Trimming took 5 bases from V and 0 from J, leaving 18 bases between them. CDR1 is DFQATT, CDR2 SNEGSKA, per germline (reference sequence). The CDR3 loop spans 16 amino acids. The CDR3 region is CSAFDIGTASTDTQYF. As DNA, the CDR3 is TGCAGTGCTTTCGATATCGGGACGGCAAGCACAGATACGCAGTATTTT.

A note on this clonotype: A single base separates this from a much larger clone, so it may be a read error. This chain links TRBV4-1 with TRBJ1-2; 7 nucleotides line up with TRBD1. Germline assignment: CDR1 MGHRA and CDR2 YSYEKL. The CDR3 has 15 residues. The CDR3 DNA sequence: TGCGCCAGCAGCCAACCGACAGGGAGGAAGGATGGCTACATCTTC. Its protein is CASSQPTGRKDGYIF.